This T cell receptor beta chain appears in the sequencing data of a study of identical twins (dated by TCRdb to 2016 to 2017). Regarding the study in general: TCR alpha and beta repertoires from monozygotic twins, unrelated adults of various ages and cord blood were deep-sequenced to test whether fetal clonotypes persist. Replicate twin experiments were performed at different times using different library preparation protocols to rule out contamination. The paper as a whole reports these results and caveats: Because the same donors could not be followed over many years, conclusions were based on cross-sectional statistical analysis. Zero-insertion analyses could be partly confounded by invariant T cells such as MAIT and iNKT, although diverse VJ usage argued against such confounding for most clonotypes. Out-of-frame TCR alpha sequences shared between twins showed an excess of low generation-probability sequences compared with coincidental sharing between unrelated individuals. In beta out-of-frame sequences, excess twin sharing was weaker, because having fewer shared sequences lowered the signal-to-noise ratio. Fewer insertions were carried by abundant cord blood beta clonotypes, a similar but weaker trend appeared in young adult naive repertoires, and no such trend appeared in memory repertoires. In monozygotic twins, out-of-frame TCR alpha sharing was systematically underestimated by recombination models, although the models agreed with sharing between unrelated individuals.

Receptor amplification or capture employed 5' RACE. TCRdb names Illumina HiSeq 2000 as the instrument used. A universal primer binding site was added through template switching, and the final cDNA carried a unique molecular identifier so that TCR cDNA molecules could be counted accurately. Specific primers in the conserved constant-segment region were used to synthesize first-strand cDNA for TCR alpha and beta chains. Each cDNA library was double barcoded, with a SMART-Mk sample barcode plus Illumina barcodes, to control for contamination. Two successive PCR steps introduced TruSeq adapter sequences along with Illumina sample barcodes. TCR alpha and beta cDNA libraries were sequenced on the Illumina HiSeq platform with custom primers. Per the original workflow: Raw reads were processed with MiGEC to extract unique molecular identifiers, and MiXCR was used to determine CDR3 positions. For each individual, recombination models were inferred using an EM algorithm with the repgenHMM and IGoR tools. Shared clonotypes were analyzed with the tcR package in R, and sharing was normalized by the product of cloneset sizes. To study raw recombination free of thymic and clonal selection effects, out-of-frame nonproductive sequences were analyzed. In TCRdb, the public reads were trimmed at Q25 with fastp and aligned with MiXCR, with productive beta chains retained. Merged by CDR3 protein, the rows form single entries marked with the most common genes and DNA. The V and J calls, along with clone size, are taken from TCRdb and not from the paper's own processing. The sample table contains over 500,000 distinct CDR3 sequences; only one count was recorded for about 20% of them. The ten largest clonotypes hold 0.75% to 0.95% of the sample.

V is shortened by 4 bases, J by 7 bases, and the region joining them spans 11 bases. From cysteine to phenylalanine, the CDR3 is 12 amino acids long. Only the CDR3 DNA is retained, 36 bases long and in frame from the first base. CDR1 and CDR2, per the germline V gene, are SGHDT and YYEEEE. Of note for this clonotype: Which antigen it targets is not known. Within one base of it there is no much larger clone, and no base qualities were kept.

Every donor was a healthy Caucasian. The twin cohort consisted of three pairs of female monozygotic twins, all aged about 18 to 29 years. CD4+ and CD8+ T cell populations were isolated with positive isolation kits from Invitrogen. This sample was also put to use in a study of T cells expressing NK-cell markers. As the second study states: In sorted CD3+CD56+NKG2C+, CD3+CD56+NKG2C- and CD3+CD56-NKG2C+ T-cell subsets from eight donors, TCR beta-chain repertoires were profiled. Among the eight sequenced donors, only one was HCMV-seronegative, while the other seven were HCMV-seropositive. To restrict sorting to alphabetaTCR-expressing T cells, an anti-gammadeltaTCR antibody was added in several experiments. In 6 or 7 donors, the dominant CD3+CD56+NKG2C+ clonotypes ranked among the top 10 CD8+ clonotypes, making up 1.0-7.0% of CD8+ T cells. Those dominant clonotypes were again the most abundant among CD3+CD56-NKG2C+ cells in a few donors, at about 28.3-65%. It remained unclear whether the expanded NKG2C-expressing T cell clones were specific for HCMV antigens. The study sequenced eight donors, all healthy volunteers chosen at random: three men and five women. HCMV-specific IgG was detected in serum with a commercial ELISA kit to determine HCMV serostatus. MIGEC handled demultiplexing of the reads and grouping by UMI, while MiTCR was used to assemble and quantify clonotypes. To exclude erroneous sequences, any TCR cDNA sequence not supported by at least two reads was discarded. The tcR package was used for downstream repertoire analysis, and clonotypes were matched between fractions using CDR3 nucleotide sequence together with V segment. VDJmatch was used to annotate antigen specificity against VDJdb, with one amino acid substitution allowed in CDR3.

The rearranged segments are TRBV5-6 and TRBJ1-2; perhaps TRBD1 is the D gene, with 5 bases matching. This TCR derives from a woman aged 18-29 years in good health. The sequencing sample was made of CD4+ T cells sorted from blood. The DNA sequence is given as TGTGCCAGCAGCCAGGGTCGTATTGGCTACACCTTC. This sequence encodes CASSQGRIGYTF.